These 22 T cell receptor beta chains originate from one sample sequenced in a study of Ad26.COV2.S vaccination and SARS-CoV-2 variants. Treatment reported: some 19 received Ad26.COV2.S at low or high dose, single or two shots; a few received placebo; per-sample allocation not given. Vaccine and placebo recipients were sampled on day 63 after the first injection. Some clones are missing from TCRdb's copy, which holds only in-frame ones; the method was immunoSEQ multiplex PCR. The sample contains some 420,000 clones, roughly 90% of which appear only once. Material: peripheral blood, obtained in a trial of Ad26.COV2.S vaccine versus placebo. The receptors derive from a person between 18 and 65 years old who received the Ad26.COV2.S COVID-19 vaccine or a placebo.

The chain is built from TRBV27 and TRBJ1-2; D remains ambiguous. The CDR3 runs 13 residues. Deletions cut 8 bases from V and 12 bases from J, with 22 bases between. Germline V gene sequence: CDR1 MNHEY, CDR2 SMNVEV (reference sequence). The CDR3 loop reads CASSTGFGTEDTF. In DNA, the CDR3 is TGTGCCAGCTCCACGGGCTTTGGTACAGAGGACACCTTC.

V gene TRBV18 combines with J gene TRBJ1-5; D not resolved. V was trimmed by 2 bases and J by 0 bases, leaving 14 bases between them. This CDR3 spans 17 amino acids. The germline gives CDR1 KGHSH, CDR2 LQKENI. The CDR3 here is CASSPRQTDYSNQPQHF. CDR3 DNA: TGTGCCAGCTCACCAAGACAAACCGACTATAGCAATCAGCCCCAGCATTTT.

The rearrangement uses TRBV6-6 and TRBJ1-4; 9 bases align to TRBD1. Looked up from germline, CDR1 is MNHNY and CDR2 is SVGAGI (reference sequence). The trim removed 0 bases at V and 15 bases at J, leaving 8 bases unmatched. This CDR3 has 14 amino acids. The CDR3 loop is CASSYSTRRDRVFF. Here the CDR3 DNA reads TGTGCCAGCAGTTACTCGACACGACGGGACAGGGTGTTTTTT.

The V gene is TRBV4-3, the J gene TRBJ2-5; a weak D match, TRBD2 (5 bases). The CDR3 has 19 amino acids. V was clipped by 5 bases and J by 5 bases, with 30 bases between them. Germline loops: CDR1 LGHNA, CDR2 YSLEER. CDR3 nucleotides: TGCGCCAGCAGCGACAACCACGACCAGGACTGGGAATGCGAGGAGACCCAGTACTTC. Protein product: CASSDNHDQDWECEETQYF.

This chain connects TRBV11-3 to TRBJ2-3; 13 bases line up with TRBD2. CDR1 SGHNT and CDR2 YENEEA come from the germline V gene. The CDR3 is made up of 17 amino acids. The V gene end was trimmed by 5 bases and the J gene end by 2 bases; junction bases not matched to a gene: 7. CDR3 in amino acids: CASSPGLAGRSTDTQYF. The CDR3 nucleotides are TGTGCCAGCAGCCCGGGACTAGCGGGGCGATCCACAGATACGCAGTATTTT.

The genes are TRBV11-2 and TRBJ2-3, with 9 bases identical to TRBD1. J lost 5 bases, V lost 1 base, and 7 bases had no gene match. Per the germline V gene, CDR1 is SGHAT and CDR2 is FQNNGV. This CDR3 is built from 16 residues. CDR3 nucleotides: TGTGCCAGCAGCTTAGCGGGGACAGGGATTATAGATACGCAGTATTTT. Protein: CASSLAGTGIIDTQYF.

The chain joins TRBV30 to TRBJ1-2, with 12 bases fitting TRBD1. Germline CDR1 reads GTSNPN; CDR2 reads SVGIG (reference sequence). V trimming: 1 base; J trimming: 4 bases; junction bases outside the gene matches: 7. The CDR3 has 16 residues. The CDR3 bases are TGTGCCTGGAGTGCGGGGACAGGGGGCTACCCCTATGGCTACACCTTC. It yields the protein CAWSAGTGGYPYGYTF.

This chain uses TRBV5-6 with TRBJ2-7, with 9 bases lining up with TRBD1. V dropped 5 bases and J dropped 2; count of bases not matched to a gene: 11. The V gene's germline CDR1 is SGHDT and CDR2 YYEEEE. The CDR3 is made up of 16 amino acids. This CDR3 is CASSPVRDRVTYEQYF. The CDR3 DNA sequence: TGTGCCAGCAGTCCTGTCCGGGACAGGGTAACCTACGAGCAGTACTTC. The full variable domain, completed using reference TRBV5-6 and TRBJ2-7, is DAGVTQSPTHLIKTRGQQVTLRCSPKSGHDTVSWYQQALGQGPQFIFQYYEEEERQRGNFPDRFSGHQFPNYSSELNVNALLLGDSALYLCASSPVRDRVTYEQYFGPGTRLTVT.

The chain uses TRBV6-5 and TRBJ1-5; 12 bases agree with TRBD1. This CDR3 has 16 amino acids. CDR1 and CDR2 (germline): MNHEY, SVGAGI. Trimming at V came to 4 bases and at J to 6 bases, leaving 7 bases not matched to a gene. CDR3 nucleotide sequence: TGTGCCAGCAGTTTACTCGGGACAGGGGGCCTTCAGCCCCAGCATTTT. Its translation: CASSLLGTGGLQPQHF.

Details on this clone: The same CDR3 also results from other DNA sequences found in this sample. The rearrangement joins TRBV19 to TRBJ2-7; weak D call: TRBD2 (5 bases). CDR1 and CDR2 from the germline V gene are LNHDA and SQIVND (reference sequence). The V gene lost 8 bases and the J gene lost 3 bases, with 11 bases spanning the gap. The CDR3 is 12 amino acids. CDR3 loop: CASSAGGYEQYF. For the CDR3, the DNA is TGTGCCAGTTCGGCAGGAGGCTACGAGCAGTACTTC.

This chain connects TRBV11-3 to TRBJ2-3; perhaps TRBD1 as D (6 bases). CDR1 and CDR2 (germline): SGHNT, YENEEA. The length of the CDR3 is 15 residues. V was clipped by 4 bases and J by 6 bases, with 17 bases between them. CDR3 in amino acids: CASSSRTGRADTQYF. In nucleotides, the CDR3 is TGTGCCAGCAGCTCGAGAACAGGGCGCGCGGATACGCAGTATTTT. Supplemented by reference TRBV11-3 and TRBJ2-3, the full variable domain reads EAGVVQSPRYKIIEKKQPVAFWCNPISGHNTLYWYLQNLGQGPELLIRYENEEAVDDSQLPKDRFSAERLKGVDSTLKIQPAELGDSAVYLCASSSRTGRADTQYFGPGTRLTVL.

The V and J genes are TRBV6-5 and TRBJ1-1; possibly TRBD1 for D (5 bases). Germline V gene lookup returns CDR1 MNHEY and CDR2 SVGAGI. The CDR3 totals 13 residues. Trimming removed 6 bases from V and 5 bases from J, with 13 bases in between. The CDR3 spells CASSGTARTEAFF. CDR3 nucleotide sequence: TGTGCCAGCAGCGGGACTGCCCGGACTGAAGCTTTCTTT.

In DNA form, the CDR3 reads TGTGCCAGCAACCCAAGTCGTTCGGGCGGCGGGCCTGAAGCTTTCTTT. Its protein is CASNPSRSGGGPEAFF. The rearrangement uses TRBV27 and TRBJ1-1; D is unresolved. CDR3 length: 16 residues. CDR1 and CDR2 from the germline V gene are MNHEY and SMNVEV (reference sequence). V lost 7 bases and J lost 6, with 24 bases in between.

This chain links TRBV11-2 with TRBJ1-2; D is unclear. This CDR3 is 15 amino acids long. Germline CDR1 reads SGHAT; CDR2 reads FQNNGV. V lost 3 bases, J lost 7 bases, and 18 bases lay in between. The DNA for the CDR3 is TGTGCCAGCAGCTTTACTCCGATTGATTCGTTTGGCTACACCTTC. Protein: CASSFTPIDSFGYTF.

This chain uses TRBV6-5 with TRBJ1-2; possibly TRBD1 for D (5 bases). Trimming pared 7 bases from V and 8 bases from J, leaving 11 bases between. Germline V gives CDR1 MNHEY, CDR2 SVGAGI. The CDR3 contains 11 residues. Written as DNA, the CDR3 is TGTGCCAGCAATGGGGGGGGAGGCTACACCTTC. This sequence encodes CASNGGGGYTF.

The rearrangement links TRBV10-3 to TRBJ2-3; 13 bases are a match to TRBD2. Germline values: CDR1 ENHRY, CDR2 SYGVKD. The CDR3 is 16 amino acids. The trim removed 11 bases at V and 2 bases at J, leaving 10 bases unmatched. CDR3 sequence: CAVKRTSGGYTDTQYF. DNA for the CDR3: TGTGCCGTAAAAAGGACTAGCGGGGGATACACAGATACGCAGTATTTT.

This chain joins TRBV6-1 and TRBJ1-5; 10 nucleotides line up with TRBD1. Germline assignment: CDR1 MNHNS and CDR2 SASEGT. The J segment lost 4 bases and the V segment lost 1 base, leaving 4 bases of the junction unmatched. CDR3 size: 16 residues. Here the CDR3 reads CASSEVPGQGNQPQHF. The CDR3 DNA follows: TGTGCCAGCAGTGAAGTGCCGGGACAGGGGAATCAGCCCCAGCATTTT.

The chain joins TRBV11-2 to TRBJ2-3; perhaps TRBD1 as D (5 bases). V was shortened by 1 base and J by 2 bases, with 19 bases between the two germline ends. CDR3 length: 18 residues. Germline CDR1 SGHAT, CDR2 FQNNGV. CDR3 residues: CASSLVWGRARATDTQYF. In DNA, the CDR3 is TGTGCCAGCAGCTTAGTTTGGGGCAGGGCTAGGGCCACAGATACGCAGTATTTT.

V gene TRBV4-1 combines with J gene TRBJ2-2; the D gene is possibly TRBD1 (5 bases). Germline V gene data show CDR1 as MGHRA and CDR2 as YSYEKL. The germline V and J ends were trimmed by 4 bases and 4 bases, with 10 bases remaining between them. This CDR3 is 14 amino acids long. CDR3 in amino acids: CASSRGGFTGELFF. CDR3 DNA sequence: TGCGCCAGCAGCCGGGGCGGATTCACCGGGGAGCTGTTTTTT.

This clone was counted at least ten times. This chain joins TRBV25-1 and TRBJ1-6; D gene ambiguous. V gave up 5 bases and J gave up 0 bases, with 14 bases separating them. CDR1 is MGHDK, CDR2 SYGVNS, per germline. The CDR3 is 17 residues long. In DNA, the CDR3 is TGTGCCAGCAGTCGAGTCTCGGTGAGCTCCTATAATTCACCCCTCCACTTT. It specifies CASSRVSVSSYNSPLHF.

This clone was observed a handful of times. The chain employs TRBV5-1 and TRBJ2-3; 9 bases agree with TRBD1. Germline assignment: CDR1 SGHRS and CDR2 YFSETQ. The V and J ends lost 4 bases and 4 bases, in that order; junction bases with no gene match: 7. The CDR3 runs to 15 residues. The chain's CDR3 is CASSIDTGGADTQYF. The CDR3 DNA is TGCGCCAGCAGCATCGACACAGGGGGCGCAGATACGCAGTATTTT.

The J gene is TRBJ2-7, the V gene TRBV5-1; D is uncertain. CDR1 is SGHRS and CDR2 is YFSETQ in the germline V gene. The V end was cut by 4 bases, the J end by 2 bases, with 7 bases between. There are 12 residues in the CDR3. CDR3 residues: CASSPRTYEQYF. CDR3 DNA sequence: TGCGCCAGCAGCCCCCGGACCTACGAGCAGTACTTC.